Listed below are T cell receptor beta chains from one sample, sequenced in a study of blood T cell repertoires in COVID-19. Some clones are missing from TCRdb's copy, which holds only in-frame ones; the method was immunoSEQ multiplex PCR. Of under 250,000 clones listed, about 88% are singletons. Source material: peripheral blood. These receptors were obtained from a man in his fifties or sixties with COVID-19, enrolled during active disease. Each CDR3 is given with its conserved first and last residue. D genes are given only for firm matches. Size values are once, few and many counts, or a class for expanded clones, and some rows have none.

j_call | clone_size | v_call | d_call | cdr3_length | cdr3_aa | cdr3_nt
TRBJ1-1 | . | TRBV3-1/TRBV3-2 | TRBD1 | 13 | CASSRQGDTEAFF | TGTGCCAGCAGCCGTCAGGGGGACACTGAAGCTTTCTTT
TRBJ2-7 | . | TRBV10-2 | TRBD1 | 13 | CAVHPGTDGEQYF | TGCGCCGTACACCCAGGGACAGACGGCGAGCAGTACTTC
TRBJ2-2 | . | TRBV5-1 | TRBD2 | 17 | CASTSGTSGRAIGELFF | TGCGCCAGCACCTCCGGGACTAGCGGGAGGGCGATCGGGGAGCTGTTTTTT
TRBJ2-5 | . | TRBV7-9 | . | 11 | CASSLSETQYF | TGTGCCAGCAGCTTATCGGAGACCCAGTACTTC
TRBJ1-6 | . | TRBV6-2/TRBV6-3 | TRBD1 | 19 | CASSSGQGASVVVWSPLHF | TGTGCCAGCAGCTCCGGACAGGGGGCGTCTGTGGTAGTTTGGTCACCCCTCCACTTT
TRBJ2-5 | . | TRBV5-1 | . | 13 | CASNMGAQETQYF | TGCGCCAGCAACATGGGGGCCCAGGAGACCCAGTACTTC
TRBJ2-7 | . | TRBV5-1 | . | 14 | CASSPDSFSYEQYF | TGCGCCAGCAGCCCGGACAGTTTCTCCTACGAGCAGTACTTC
TRBJ1-4 | . | TRBV5-1 | TRBD1 | 14 | CASSGQGVGEKLFF | TGCGCCAGCAGCGGACAGGGTGTAGGTGAAAAACTGTTTTTT
TRBJ1-6 | once | TRBV4-2 | . | 16 | CASSQEWRDYSSPLHF | TGTGCCAGCAGCCAAGAGTGGAGGGACTACAGTTCACCCCTCCACTTT
TRBJ1-5 | few | TRBV10-1 | . | 14 | CASRFRGNNQPQHF | TGCGCCAGCAGATTCCGGGGAAACAATCAGCCCCAGCATTTT
TRBJ2-1 | . | TRBV7-3 | TRBD2 | 19 | CASSPVGTSGTRSYNEQFF | TGTGCCAGCAGCCCCGTAGGGACTAGCGGGACCCGCTCCTACAATGAGCAGTTCTTC
TRBJ2-3 | . | TRBV7-3 | . | 15 | CASSLLPGNTDTQYF | TGTGCCAGCAGCTTATTGCCAGGAAACACAGATACGCAGTATTTT
TRBJ2-4 | . | TRBV2 | . | 16 | CASSDPTQGRGNIQYF | TGTGCCAGCAGTGACCCGACGCAGGGGAGGGGAAACATTCAGTACTTC
TRBJ2-1 | few | TRBV3-1/TRBV3-2 | TRBD2 | 16 | CASSETAGVSYNEQFF | TGTGCCAGCAGCGAAACAGCGGGAGTTTCCTACAATGAGCAGTTCTTC
TRBJ1-1 | . | TRBV9 | . | 14 | CASSETWANTEAFF | TGTGCCAGCAGCGAGACCTGGGCGAACACTGAAGCTTTCTTT